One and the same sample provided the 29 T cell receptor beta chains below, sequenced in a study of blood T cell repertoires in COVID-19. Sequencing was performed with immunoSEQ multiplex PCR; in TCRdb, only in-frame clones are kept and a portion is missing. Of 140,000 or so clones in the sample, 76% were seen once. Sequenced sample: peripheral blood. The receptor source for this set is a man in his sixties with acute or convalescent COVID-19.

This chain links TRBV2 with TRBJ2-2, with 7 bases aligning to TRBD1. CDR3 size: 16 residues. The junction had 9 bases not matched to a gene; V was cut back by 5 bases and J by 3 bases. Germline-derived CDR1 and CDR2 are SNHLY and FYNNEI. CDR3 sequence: CASSPPTGAHTGELFF. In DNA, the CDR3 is TGTGCCAGCAGTCCACCTACAGGGGCCCACACCGGGGAGCTGTTTTTT. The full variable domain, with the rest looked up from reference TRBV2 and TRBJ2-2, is EPEVTQTPSHQVTQMGQEVILRCVPISNHLYFYWYRQILGQKVEFLVSFYNNEISEKSEIFDDQFSVERPDGSNFTLKIRSTKLEDSAMYFCASSPPTGAHTGELFFGEGSRLTVL.

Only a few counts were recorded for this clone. DNA for the CDR3: TGCAGCGTTGGAAACAGGGGGCAATGGGACACTGAAGCTTTCTTT. Amino acids: CSVGNRGQWDTEAFF. J is TRBJ1-1 and V is TRBV29-1; 9 bases map to TRBD1. Germline loops: CDR1 SQVTM, CDR2 ANQGSEA. This CDR3 region has 15 residues. Trimming at V came to 4 bases and at J to 3 bases, leaving 9 bases not matched to a gene.

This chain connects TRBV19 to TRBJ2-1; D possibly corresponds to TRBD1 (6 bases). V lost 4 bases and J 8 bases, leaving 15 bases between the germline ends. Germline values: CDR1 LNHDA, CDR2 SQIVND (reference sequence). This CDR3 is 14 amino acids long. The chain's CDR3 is CASSTQGNGHEQFF. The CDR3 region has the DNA TGTGCCAGTAGTACACAGGGTAATGGTCATGAGCAGTTCTTC. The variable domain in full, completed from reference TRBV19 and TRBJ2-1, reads DGGITQSPKYLFRKEGQNVTLSCEQNLNHDAMYWYRQDPGQGLRLIYYSQIVNDFQKGDIAEGYSVSREKKESFPLTVTSAQKNPTAFYLCASSTQGNGHEQFFGPGTRLTVL.

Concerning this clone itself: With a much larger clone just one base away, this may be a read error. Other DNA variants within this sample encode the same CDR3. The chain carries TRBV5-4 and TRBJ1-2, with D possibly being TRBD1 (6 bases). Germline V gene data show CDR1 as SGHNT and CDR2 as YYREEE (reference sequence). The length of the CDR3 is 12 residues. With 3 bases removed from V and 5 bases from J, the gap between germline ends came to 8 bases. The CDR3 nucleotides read TGTGCCAGCAGCTCGGACAGTTATGGCTACACCTTC. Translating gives CASSSDSYGYTF. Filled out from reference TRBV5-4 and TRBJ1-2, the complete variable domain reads ETGVTQSPTHLIKTRGQQVTLRCSSQSGHNTVSWYQQALGQGPQFIFQYYREEENGRGNFPPRFSGLQFPNYSSELNVNALELDDSALYLCASSSDSYGYTFGSGTRLTVV.

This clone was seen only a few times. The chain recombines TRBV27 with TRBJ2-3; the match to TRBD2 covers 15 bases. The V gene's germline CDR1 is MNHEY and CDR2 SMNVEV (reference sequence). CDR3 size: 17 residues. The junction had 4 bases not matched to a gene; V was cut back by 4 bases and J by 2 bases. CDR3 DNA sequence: TGTGCCAGCAGTTGGGGACTAGCGGGAGGTCTCACAGATACGCAGTATTTT. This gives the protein CASSWGLAGGLTDTQYF.

CDR3 sequence: CASGQAGADTQYF. The CDR3 coding sequence is TGTGCCAGCGGGCAAGCGGGAGCAGATACGCAGTATTTT. The chain has TRBV5-4 and TRBJ2-3; 8 bases match TRBD2. The CDR3 has 13 residues. CDR1 is SGHNT, CDR2 YYREEE, per germline (reference sequence). With 7 bases clipped from V and 4 bases from J, the junction kept 5 bases outside the gene matches.

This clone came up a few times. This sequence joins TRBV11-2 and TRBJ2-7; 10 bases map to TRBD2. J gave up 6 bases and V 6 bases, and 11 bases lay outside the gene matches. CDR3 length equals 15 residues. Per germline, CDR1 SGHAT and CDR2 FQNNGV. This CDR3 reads CASRKNTGTSVEQYF. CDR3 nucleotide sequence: TGTGCCAGCAGGAAGAACACAGGGACTAGCGTCGAGCAGTACTTC.

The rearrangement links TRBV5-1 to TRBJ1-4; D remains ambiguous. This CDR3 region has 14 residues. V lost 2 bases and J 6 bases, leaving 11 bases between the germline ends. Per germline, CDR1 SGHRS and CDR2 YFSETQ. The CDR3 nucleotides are TGCGCCAGCAGCTTAACGGGTGCTGATGAAAAACTGTTTTTT. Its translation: CASSLTGADEKLFF.

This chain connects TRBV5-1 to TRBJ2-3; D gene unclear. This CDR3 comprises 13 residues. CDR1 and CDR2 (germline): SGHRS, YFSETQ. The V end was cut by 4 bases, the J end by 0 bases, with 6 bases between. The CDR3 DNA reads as TGCGCCAGCAGCCAGTCTAGCACAGATACGCAGTATTTT. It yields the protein CASSQSSTDTQYF.

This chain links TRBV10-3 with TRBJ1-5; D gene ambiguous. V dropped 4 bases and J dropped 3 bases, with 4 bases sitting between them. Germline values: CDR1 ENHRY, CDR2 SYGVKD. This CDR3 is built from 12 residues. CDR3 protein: CAISGANQPQHF. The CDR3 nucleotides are TGTGCCATCAGTGGGGCCAATCAGCCCCAGCATTTT.

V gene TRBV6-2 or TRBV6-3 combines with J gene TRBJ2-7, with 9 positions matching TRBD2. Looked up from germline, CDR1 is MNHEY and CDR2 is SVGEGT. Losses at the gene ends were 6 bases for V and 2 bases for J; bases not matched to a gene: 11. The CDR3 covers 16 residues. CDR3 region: CASSPRLAAIAYEQYF. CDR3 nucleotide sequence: TGTGCCAGCAGCCCTAGACTAGCGGCGATCGCCTACGAGCAGTACTTC.

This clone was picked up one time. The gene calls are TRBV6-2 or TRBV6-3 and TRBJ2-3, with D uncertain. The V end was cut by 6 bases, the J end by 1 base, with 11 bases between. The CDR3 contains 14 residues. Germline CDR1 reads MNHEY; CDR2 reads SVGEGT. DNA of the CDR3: TGTGCCAGCAGCCTCTCACGAGGCACAGATACGCAGTATTTT. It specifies CASSLSRGTDTQYF.

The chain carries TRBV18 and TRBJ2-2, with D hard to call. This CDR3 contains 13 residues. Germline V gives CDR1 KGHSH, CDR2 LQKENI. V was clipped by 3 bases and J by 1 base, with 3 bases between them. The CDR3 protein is CASSPQNTGELFF. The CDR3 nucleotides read TGTGCCAGCTCACCCCAGAACACCGGGGAGCTGTTTTTT.

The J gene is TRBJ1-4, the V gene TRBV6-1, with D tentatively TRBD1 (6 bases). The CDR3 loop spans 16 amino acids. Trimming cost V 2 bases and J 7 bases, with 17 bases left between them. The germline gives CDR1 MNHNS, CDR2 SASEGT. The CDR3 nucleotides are TGTGCCAGCAGTGAAAAATTGGGCAGGGGCAGTGAAAAACTGTTTTTT. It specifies CASSEKLGRGSEKLFF.

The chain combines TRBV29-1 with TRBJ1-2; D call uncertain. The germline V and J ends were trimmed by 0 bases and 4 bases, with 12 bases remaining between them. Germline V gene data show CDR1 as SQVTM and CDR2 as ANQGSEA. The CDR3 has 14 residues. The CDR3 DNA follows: TGCAGCGTTGAAGATAAGGAGGGAACCTATGGCTACACCTTC. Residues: CSVEDKEGTYGYTF. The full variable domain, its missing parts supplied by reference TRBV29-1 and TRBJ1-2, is SAVISQKPSRDICQRGTSLTIQCQVDSQVTMMFWYRQQPGQSLTLIATANQGSEATYESGFVIDKFPISRPNLTFSTLTVSNMSPEDSSIYLCSVEDKEGTYGYTFGSGTRLTVV.

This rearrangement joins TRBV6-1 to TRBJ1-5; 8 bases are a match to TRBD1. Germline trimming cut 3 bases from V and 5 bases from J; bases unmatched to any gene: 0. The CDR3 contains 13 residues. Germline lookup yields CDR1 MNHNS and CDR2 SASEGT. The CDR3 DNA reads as TGTGCCAGCAGTGAGGACAGGGATCAGCCCCAGCATTTT. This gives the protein CASSEDRDQPQHF.

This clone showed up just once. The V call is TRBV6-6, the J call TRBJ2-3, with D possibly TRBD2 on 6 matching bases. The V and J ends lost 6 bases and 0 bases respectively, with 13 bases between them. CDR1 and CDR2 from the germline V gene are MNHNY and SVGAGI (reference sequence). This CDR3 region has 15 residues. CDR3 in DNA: TGTGCCAGCAGATTTAGCGGCACTAGCACAGATACGCAGTATTTT. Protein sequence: CASRFSGTSTDTQYF.

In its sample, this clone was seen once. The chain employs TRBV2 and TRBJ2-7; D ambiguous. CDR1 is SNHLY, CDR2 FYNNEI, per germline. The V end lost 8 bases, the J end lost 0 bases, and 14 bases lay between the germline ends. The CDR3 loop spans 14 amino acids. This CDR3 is CASFHPGYSYEQYF. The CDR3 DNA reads TGTGCCAGCTTTCATCCGGGTTACTCCTACGAGCAGTACTTC.

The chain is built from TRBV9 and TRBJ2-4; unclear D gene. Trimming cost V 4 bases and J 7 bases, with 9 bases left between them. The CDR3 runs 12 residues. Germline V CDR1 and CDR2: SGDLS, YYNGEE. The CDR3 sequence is CASSPAQNIQYF. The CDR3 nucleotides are TGTGCCAGCAGCCCTGCTCAGAACATTCAGTACTTC.

DNA for the CDR3: TGTGCCAGCAGACTCAGGGGGGGACTAGCGGAGAACACCGGGGAGCTGTTTTTT. Protein product: CASRLRGGLAENTGELFF. The chain combines TRBV28 with TRBJ2-2; 11 bases match TRBD2. CDR3 length equals 18 residues. Germline CDR1 reads MDHEN; CDR2 reads SYDVKM. V was clipped by 6 bases and J by 1 base; unmatched bases: 10.

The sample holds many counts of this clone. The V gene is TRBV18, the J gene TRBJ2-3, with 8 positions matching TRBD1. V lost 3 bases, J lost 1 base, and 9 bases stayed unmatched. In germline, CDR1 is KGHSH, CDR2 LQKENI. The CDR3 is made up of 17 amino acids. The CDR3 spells CASSPTGDWIGTDTQYF. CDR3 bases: TGTGCCAGCTCACCGACAGGGGATTGGATTGGCACAGATACGCAGTATTTT.

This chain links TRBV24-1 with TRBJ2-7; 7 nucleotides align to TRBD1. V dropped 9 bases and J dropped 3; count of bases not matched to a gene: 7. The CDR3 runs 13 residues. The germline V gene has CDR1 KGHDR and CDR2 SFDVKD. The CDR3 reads CATGQADYYEQYF. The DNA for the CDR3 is TGTGCCACCGGACAGGCCGATTACTACGAGCAGTACTTC.

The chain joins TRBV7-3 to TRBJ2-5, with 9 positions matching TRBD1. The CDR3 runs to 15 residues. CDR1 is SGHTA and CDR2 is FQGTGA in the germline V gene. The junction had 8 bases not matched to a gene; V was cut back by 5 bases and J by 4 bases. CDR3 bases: TGTGCCAGCAGCCTGGGACAGGGTGGTCCAGAGACCCAGTACTTC. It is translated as CASSLGQGGPETQYF.

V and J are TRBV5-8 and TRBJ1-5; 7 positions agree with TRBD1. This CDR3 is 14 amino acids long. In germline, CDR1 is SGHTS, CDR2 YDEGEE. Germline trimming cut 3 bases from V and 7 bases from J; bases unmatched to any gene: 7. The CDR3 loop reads CASSSRQGDQPQHF. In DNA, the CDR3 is TGTGCCAGCAGCTCCCGGCAGGGGGACCAGCCCCAGCATTTT.

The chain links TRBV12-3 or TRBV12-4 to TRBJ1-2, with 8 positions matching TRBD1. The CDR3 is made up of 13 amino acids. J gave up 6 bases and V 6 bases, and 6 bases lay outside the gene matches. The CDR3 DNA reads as TGTGCCAGCAGCAACACAGGGGGGCATGGCTACACCTTC. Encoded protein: CASSNTGGHGYTF.

The CDR3 DNA is TGTGCCAGCAGTGAAGCAAGACAGGGGCACGAGCAGTACTTC. It yields the protein CASSEARQGHEQYF. This sequence joins TRBV2 and TRBJ2-7; 8 bases match TRBD1. This CDR3 contains 14 residues. V gave up 0 bases and J gave up 5 bases; unmatched junction bases: 3. The germline CDR1 and CDR2 sequences are SNHLY and FYNNEI.

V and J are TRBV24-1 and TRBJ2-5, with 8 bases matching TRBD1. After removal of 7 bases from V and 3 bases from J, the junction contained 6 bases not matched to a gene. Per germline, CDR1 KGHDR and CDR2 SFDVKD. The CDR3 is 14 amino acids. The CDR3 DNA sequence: TGTGCCACCAGCCAGGGGGCCGTAGAAGAGACCCAGTACTTC. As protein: CATSQGAVEETQYF.

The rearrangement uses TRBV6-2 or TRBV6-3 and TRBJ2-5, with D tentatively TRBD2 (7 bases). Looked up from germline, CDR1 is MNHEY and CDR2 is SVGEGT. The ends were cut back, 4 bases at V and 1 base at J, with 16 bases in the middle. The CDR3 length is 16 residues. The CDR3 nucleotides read TGTGCCAGCAGTTGGGGGGGGGCTAGCGGCCAAGAGACCCAGTACTTC. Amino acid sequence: CASSWGGASGQETQYF.

DNA of the CDR3: TGTGCCAGCTCGGAGGGAGGCTACGAGCAGTACTTC. It is translated as CASSEGGYEQYF. The J gene is TRBJ2-7, the V gene TRBV7-9, with D perhaps TRBD2 (6 bases). Per germline, CDR1 SEHNR and CDR2 FQNEAQ (reference sequence). The CDR3 is 12 residues long. The V and J ends lost 8 bases and 3 bases respectively, with 11 bases between them. Based on the CDR3 plus reference TRBV7-9 and TRBJ2-7, the full variable domain is DTGVSQNPRHKITKRGQNVTFRCDPISEHNRLYWYRQTLGQGPEFLTYFQNEAQLEKSRLLSDRFSAERPKGSFSTLEIQRTEQGDSAMYLCASSEGGYEQYFGPGTRLTVT.